The 22 T cell receptor beta chains reported below all come from one sample, sequenced in a study of cytotoxic CD8 clonotypes in ibrutinib-treated CLL. TCRdb's copy holds only in-frame clones and misses some; the assay was immunoSEQ multiplex PCR. Here the sample spans some 300,000 clones, 80% being singletons. Source: PBMCs, taken before ibrutinib treatment. Receptors were obtained from a human donor with chronic lymphocytic leukemia.

For this clone: At one end the junction does not follow the germline gene, possibly because of a read error. The chain recombines TRBV15 with TRBJ1-2; D is perhaps TRBD1 (6 bases). In germline, CDR1 is LNHNV, CDR2 YYDKDF (reference sequence). This CDR3 is built from 14 residues. CDR3 amino acids: CATSDGGGYYGCTF. The CDR3, as DNA: TGTGCCACCAGCGACGGGGGGGGCTACTATGGCTGCACCTTC.

The rearrangement joins TRBV5-6 to TRBJ2-1; a weak D match, TRBD1 (5 bases). Germline V CDR1 and CDR2: SGHDT, YYEEEE. The V end was cut by 4 bases, the J end by 9 bases, with 14 bases between. There are 13 residues in the CDR3. The CDR3 DNA is TGTGCCAGCAGCCTCAACAGGATTATTGAGCAGTTCTTC. Amino acid sequence: CASSLNRIIEQFF.

This sequence joins TRBV4-3 and TRBJ1-1, with D unresolved. Germline V gene lookup returns CDR1 LGHNA and CDR2 YSLEER. The V and J ends lost 4 bases and 12 bases respectively, with 9 bases between them. The CDR3 sequence is 10 residues long. The CDR3 DNA reads as TGCGCCAGCAGCCCCCCTCAAACTTTCTTT. It translates to CASSPPQTFF.

This chain connects TRBV2 to TRBJ1-5; D might be TRBD1 (5 bases). CDR1 and CDR2 (germline): SNHLY, FYNNEI. Trimming stripped 3 bases from V and 2 bases from J, with 11 bases between. The CDR3 sequence is 15 residues long. CDR3 sequence: CASSDAGFGNQPQHF. The CDR3 coding sequence is TGTGCCAGCAGTGACGCAGGGTTCGGCAATCAGCCCCAGCATTTT.

This chain links TRBV27 with TRBJ1-4; D gene uncertain. With 3 bases removed from V and 2 bases from J, the gap between germline ends came to 4 bases. The germline gives CDR1 MNHEY, CDR2 SMNVEV (reference sequence). CDR3 size: 13 residues. DNA of the CDR3: TGTGCCAGCAGTTTGGATACTAATGAAAAACTGTTTTTT. Protein sequence: CASSLDTNEKLFF.

This clone was counted only a few times. The chain carries TRBV7-2 and TRBJ2-7; no definite D call. The V end was cut by 5 bases, the J end by 6 bases, with 11 bases between. Germline assignment: CDR1 SGHTA and CDR2 FQGNSA. This CDR3 has 12 amino acids. The CDR3 DNA is TGTGCCAGCAGCCCCCAACGCGCCGAGCAGTACTTC. Its translation: CASSPQRAEQYF.

The chain combines TRBV19 with TRBJ2-7, with 13 bases aligning to TRBD2. Germline V gene lookup returns CDR1 LNHDA and CDR2 SQIVND (reference sequence). This CDR3 contains 15 residues. V shed 6 bases, J shed 4 bases, and the junction held 6 bases outside the gene matches. CDR3 nucleotides: TGTGCCAGTAGCCCGGGACTAGCGGGAACTTACGAGCAGTACTTC. Residues: CASSPGLAGTYEQYF.

The genes are TRBV7-6 and TRBJ2-6, with D hard to call. V was cut by 1 base and J by 0 bases, with 7 bases left in between. This CDR3 spans 16 amino acids. The germline V gene encodes CDR1 SGHVS and CDR2 FNYEAQ. The CDR3 reads CASSLVFPSGANVLTF. The DNA for the CDR3 is TGTGCCAGCAGCTTAGTCTTTCCCTCTGGGGCCAACGTCCTGACTTTC. Supplemented by reference TRBV7-6 and TRBJ2-6, the full variable domain reads GAGVSQSPRYKVTKRGQDVALRCDPISGHVSLYWYRQALGQGPEFLTYFNYEAQQDKSGLPNDRFSAERPEGSISTLTIQRTEQRDSAMYRCASSLVFPSGANVLTFGAGSRLTVL.

J is TRBJ1-1 and V is TRBV5-1, with D perhaps TRBD1 (6 bases). CDR3 length: 14 amino acids. Germline lookup yields CDR1 SGHRS and CDR2 YFSETQ. The V end was cut by 2 bases, the J end by 5 bases, with 13 bases between. The CDR3 sequence is CASSFSAGDTEAFF. The CDR3 DNA follows: TGCGCCAGCAGCTTTTCGGCAGGGGATACTGAAGCTTTCTTT.

V is TRBV19 and J is TRBJ2-5; D unresolved. Germline CDR1 and CDR2: LNHDA and SQIVND (reference sequence). This CDR3 is 14 amino acids long. V was trimmed by 1 base and J by 1 base, leaving 7 bases between them. The CDR3 is CASSIGTGQETQYF. CDR3 DNA: TGTGCCAGTAGTATAGGGACGGGCCAAGAGACCCAGTACTTC.

The chain carries TRBV15 and TRBJ2-7; D tentatively fits TRBD1 or TRBD2 (5 bases each). The CDR3 has 18 residues. Per the germline V gene, CDR1 is LNHNV and CDR2 is YYDKDF (reference sequence). V shed 3 bases and J shed 6 bases, with 27 bases lying between them. The CDR3 reads CATSSSLPRTDLGGEQYF. In nucleotides, the CDR3 is TGTGCCACCAGCAGTTCTCTTCCCCGGACTGATCTTGGGGGCGAGCAGTACTTC.

The rearrangement joins TRBV29-1 to TRBJ2-1; 9 bases fit TRBD2. Trimming took 3 bases from V and 2 from J; bases not matched to a gene: 5. Germline V CDR1 and CDR2: SQVTM, ANQGSEA. The CDR3 runs to 15 residues. CDR3 protein: CSVEGTSWPYNEQFF. DNA for the CDR3: TGCAGCGTTGAGGGGACTAGCTGGCCCTACAATGAGCAGTTCTTC.

The V call is TRBV10-1, the J call TRBJ1-1; no definite D call. The germline V gene encodes CDR1 WNHNN and CDR2 SYGVQD (reference sequence). This CDR3 has 18 amino acids. Trimming removed 0 bases at V and 4 bases at J, with 21 bases between. CDR3 residues: CASSESKRFGLVGTEAFF. CDR3 nucleotides: TGCGCCAGCAGTGAGTCGAAGAGATTCGGGCTTGTTGGCACTGAAGCTTTCTTT.

V gene TRBV9 combines with J gene TRBJ1-2, with 8 bases aligning to TRBD1. Germline-derived CDR1 and CDR2 are SGDLS and YYNGEE. This CDR3 contains 18 residues. J gave up 3 bases and V 5 bases, and 18 bases lay outside the gene matches. The CDR3 sequence: CASSYTGGPGGAHYGYTF. CDR3 coding DNA: TGTGCCAGCAGTTACACGGGAGGACCAGGGGGCGCTCACTATGGCTACACCTTC.

The chain employs TRBV7-3 and TRBJ2-3, with D tentatively TRBD2 (6 bases). The germline V gene has CDR1 SGHTA and CDR2 FQGTGA. Between the trimmed V and J ends, which lost 0 bases and 5 bases, there was a span of 15 bases. The CDR3 covers 16 residues. The DNA of the CDR3 is TGTGCCAGCAGCTTAACGGGGGGTCCAGTTTTAGATACGCAGTATTTT. Amino acid sequence: CASSLTGGPVLDTQYF. Variable domain in full (rest from reference TRBV7-3 and TRBJ2-3): GAGVSQTPSNKVTEKGKYVELRCDPISGHTALYWYRQSLGQGPEFLIYFQGTGAADDSGLPNDRFFAVRPEGSVSTLKIQRTERGDSAVYLCASSLTGGPVLDTQYFGPGTRLTVL.

V and J are TRBV11-3 and TRBJ2-2; TRBD2 matches at 7 bases. This CDR3 spans 15 amino acids. The germline V gene encodes CDR1 SGHNT and CDR2 YENEEA. V gave up 4 bases and J gave up 5 bases; unmatched junction bases: 7. CDR3 bases: TGTGCCAGCAGCTCCGGGGGGATAAGGACCGGGGAGCTGTTTTTT. Amino acid sequence: CASSSGGIRTGELFF.

This chain uses TRBV12-5 with TRBJ1-5, with D hard to call. Deletions cut 8 bases from V and 0 bases from J, with 11 bases between. The CDR3 length is 14 residues. Germline CDR1 and CDR2: LGHNT and FRNRAP. CDR3 DNA: TGTGCTAGTCAAACGACGGATAGCAATCAGCCCCAGCATTTT. Translation: CASQTTDSNQPQHF.

CDR3 region: CASSLDRGRTGELFF. In nucleotides, the CDR3 is TGTGCCAGCAGCTTGGACAGGGGGCGAACCGGGGAGCTGTTTTTT. The chain employs TRBV5-4 and TRBJ2-2, with 9 nucleotides matching TRBD1. CDR1 SGHNT and CDR2 YYREEE come from the germline V gene (reference sequence). This CDR3 comprises 15 residues. Trimming at V came to 0 bases and at J to 5 bases, leaving 2 bases not matched to a gene.

The table lists this clone with a count of one. J is TRBJ2-1 and V is TRBV28, with D maybe TRBD1 (6 bases). Germline assignment: CDR1 MDHEN and CDR2 SYDVKM. V was clipped by 3 bases and J by 3 bases, with 9 bases between them. The CDR3 has 14 residues. The CDR3 here is CASSFSGVYNEQFF. In DNA, the CDR3 is TGTGCCAGCAGTTTTTCAGGGGTCTACAATGAGCAGTTCTTC. Based on the CDR3 plus reference TRBV28 and TRBJ2-1, the full variable domain is DVKVTQSSRYLVKRTGEKVFLECVQDMDHENMFWYRQDPGLGLRLIYFSYDVKMKEKGDIPEGYSVSREKKERFSLILESASTNQTSMYLCASSFSGVYNEQFFGPGTRLTVL.

This chain links TRBV5-6 with TRBJ2-7, with TRBD1 as a possible D gene (6 bases). Trimming removed 2 bases from V and 5 bases from J, with 8 bases in between. Germline-derived CDR1 and CDR2 are SGHDT and YYEEEE. The CDR3 runs 12 residues. This CDR3 is CASSLQGHEQYF. CDR3 in DNA: TGTGCCAGCAGCTTACAGGGTCACGAGCAGTACTTC.

This clone has just one count. The chain has TRBV4-3 and TRBJ2-7; weak D call: TRBD2 (5 bases). The CDR3 contains 13 residues. V was trimmed by 1 base and J by 8 bases, leaving 12 bases between them. Germline V lookup: CDR1 LGHNA, CDR2 YSLEER. CDR3 residues: CASSQVSGIQQYF. CDR3 in DNA: TGCGCCAGCAGCCAAGTTTCCGGGATCCAGCAGTACTTC.

The chain is built from TRBV10-3 and TRBJ2-5; 8 nucleotides align to TRBD1. The ends lost 6 bases at V and 4 bases at J; junction bases unmatched: 4. Germline assignment: CDR1 ENHRY and CDR2 SYGVKD. The CDR3 has 13 residues. In DNA form, the CDR3 reads TGTGCCATCAGGGACAGGGTTTCAGAGACCCAGTACTTC. Its protein product is CAIRDRVSETQYF.